A single sample gave rise to the 24 T cell receptor beta chains below, sequenced in a study of shared clonotypes between healthy human individuals. Libraries were prepared by immunoSEQ multiplex PCR; TCRdb keeps only in-frame clonotypes and omits some of them. The sample includes roughly 2.2 million clones, 85% to 95% seen only once; the top ten take about 0.39%. Input material: naive CD4+ T cells from PBMCs. Sample subset: CD45RA+ positively selected. The receptors derive from a man between 18 and 29 years old in good health. Some clones in this sample may be carry-over from other donors' samples.

This rearrangement joins TRBV18 to TRBJ2-7, with a possible D match to TRBD2 (6 bases). Germline V gene lookup returns CDR1 KGHSH and CDR2 LQKENI. The V end lost 0 bases, the J end lost 5 bases, and 14 bases lay between the germline ends. The CDR3 has 15 residues. DNA for the CDR3: TGTGCCAGCTCACCACCGCGGGAAGGGAAAAACGAGCAGTACTTC. Amino acid sequence: CASSPPREGKNEQYF.

The chain links TRBV19 to TRBJ1-2, with 10 bases lining up with TRBD1. Looked up from germline, CDR1 is LNHDA and CDR2 is SQIVND (reference sequence). V lost 8 bases, J lost 4 bases, and 10 bases stayed unmatched. This CDR3 contains 15 residues. CDR3 in amino acids: CASQPWTGGAYGYTF. CDR3 in DNA: TGTGCCAGTCAACCCTGGACAGGGGGGGCCTATGGCTACACCTTC.

Comments on this clone: Other nucleotide sequences in the sample specify the same CDR3. The chain uses TRBV28 and TRBJ2-7; D is perhaps TRBD2 (5 bases). The CDR3 totals 10 residues. Trimming took off 8 bases at V and 3 bases at J, with 5 bases between the two ends. Germline V CDR1 and CDR2: MDHEN, SYDVKM. The CDR3 nucleotides are TGTGCCAGCGGAGGCTACGAGCAGTACTTC. Amino acids: CASGGYEQYF.

This clone was counted between two and nine times. The chain uses TRBV2 and TRBJ1-1; D ambiguous. Trimming cost V 1 base and J 1 base, with 4 bases left between them. The germline V gene has CDR1 SNHLY and CDR2 FYNNEI. This CDR3 is built from 13 residues. The CDR3 sequence is CASSEGENTEAFF. In DNA form, the CDR3 reads TGTGCCAGCAGTGAAGGGGAGAACACTGAAGCTTTCTTT.

The rearrangement joins TRBV4-3 to TRBJ2-7, with TRBD1 as a possible D gene (6 bases). CDR3 length: 13 residues. Germline assignment: CDR1 LGHNA and CDR2 YSLEER. The V end was cut by 4 bases, the J end by 9 bases, with 16 bases between. CDR3 protein: CASSPLPGEGQYF. The CDR3 nucleotides read TGCGCCAGCAGCCCTCTCCCAGGGGAAGGGCAGTACTTC.

The chain links TRBV5-1 to TRBJ2-1; D uncertain. Trimming cost V 3 bases and J 3 bases, with 19 bases left between them. The CDR3 has 17 residues. CDR1 is SGHRS and CDR2 is YFSETQ in the germline V gene. The CDR3 DNA reads TGCGCCAGCAGCTCCCGAGAGGTGAGCCTAGACTACAATGAGCAGTTCTTC. Translated: CASSSREVSLDYNEQFF.

A single count supports this clone. This chain uses TRBV20-1 with TRBJ1-2; no reliable D call. Germline CDR1 is DFQATT and CDR2 is SNEGSKA (reference sequence). The CDR3 loop spans 8 amino acids. Trimming shortened V by 6 bases and J by 9 bases, and 5 bases separated the two germline ends. CDR3 region: CSAQSYTF. Here the CDR3 DNA reads TGCAGTGCCCAAAGCTACACCTTC.

This clone was picked up a small number of times. The chain couples TRBV19 to TRBJ1-5, with 7 bases fitting TRBD1. With 4 bases clipped from V and 7 bases from J, the junction kept 4 bases outside the gene matches. CDR1 and CDR2 from the germline V gene are LNHDA and SQIVND (reference sequence). The CDR3 is 13 residues long. Written as DNA, the CDR3 is TGTGCCAGTAGTAGGACAGGAGGCCAGCCCCAGCATTTT. Translation: CASSRTGGQPQHF.

The rearrangement uses TRBV28 and TRBJ2-3; D gene unclear. CDR1 and CDR2 (germline): MDHEN, SYDVKM. The CDR3 contains 14 residues. The germline V and J ends were trimmed by 1 base and 4 bases, with 9 bases remaining between them. The CDR3 here is CASSLLWGADTQYF. The CDR3 DNA is TGTGCCAGCAGTTTATTGTGGGGTGCAGATACGCAGTATTTT.

The chain couples TRBV7-8 to TRBJ1-2; perhaps TRBD1 as D (6 bases). The CDR3 extends over 13 amino acids. Germline CDR1 is SGHVS and CDR2 is FQNEAQ. V lost 8 bases and J 7 bases, leaving 17 bases between the germline ends. Written as DNA, the CDR3 is TGTGCCAGCGGTCACAGGAAAGGGGGTGGCTACACCTTC. Its translation: CASGHRKGGGYTF.

V and J are TRBV10-3 and TRBJ2-2; 14 bases fit TRBD2. Trimming at V came to 5 bases and at J to 2 bases, leaving 4 bases not matched to a gene. In germline, CDR1 is ENHRY, CDR2 SYGVKD. The CDR3 is 17 residues long. This chain's CDR3 is CAISQTSGRANTGELFF. The CDR3 DNA reads as TGTGCCATCAGTCAGACTAGCGGGAGGGCCAACACCGGGGAGCTGTTTTTT.

The V and J genes are TRBV19 and TRBJ1-1; D is undetermined. The CDR3 loop spans 12 amino acids. V was clipped by 8 bases and J by 0 bases, with 7 bases between them. Germline V gene lookup returns CDR1 LNHDA and CDR2 SQIVND (reference sequence). The CDR3 reads CASENVNTEAFF. Written as DNA, the CDR3 is TGTGCCAGTGAAAACGTGAACACTGAAGCTTTCTTT.

This sequence joins TRBV7-9 and TRBJ2-7, with D unresolved. The V end was cut by 5 bases, the J end by 0 bases, with 11 bases between. This CDR3 has 14 residues. Looked up from germline, CDR1 is SEHNR and CDR2 is FQNEAQ (reference sequence). The CDR3 loop reads CASSLTVSSYEQYF. Here the CDR3 DNA reads TGTGCCAGCAGCCTAACAGTGAGCTCCTACGAGCAGTACTTC. The full variable domain, completed using reference TRBV7-9 and TRBJ2-7, is DTGVSQNPRHKITKRGQNVTFRCDPISEHNRLYWYRQTLGQGPEFLTYFQNEAQLEKSRLLSDRFSAERPKGSFSTLEIQRTEQGDSAMYLCASSLTVSSYEQYFGPGTRLTVT.

As DNA, the CDR3 is TGTGCCAGCAGCTTAGAGTTGGACAGGGAATCATCCTACAATGAGCAGTTCTTC. Residues: CASSLELDRESSYNEQFF. The chain joins TRBV7-2 to TRBJ2-1; TRBD1 aligns across 8 bases. This CDR3 comprises 18 residues. Trimming at V came to 1 base and at J to 1 base, leaving 9 bases not matched to a gene. Germline V gene lookup returns CDR1 SGHTA and CDR2 FQGNSA.

The J gene is TRBJ2-4, the V gene TRBV28, with 15 bases that match TRBD2. This CDR3 is 16 amino acids long. The V and J ends lost 4 bases and 4 bases, in that order; junction bases with no gene match: 2. Looked up from germline, CDR1 is MDHEN and CDR2 is SYDVKM. The chain's CDR3 is CASSSGLAGGKNIQYF. CDR3 nucleotides: TGTGCCAGCAGTTCAGGACTAGCGGGAGGGAAAAACATTCAGTACTTC.

This clone was counted a single time. V and J are TRBV6-1 and TRBJ1-2, with 7 bases aligning to TRBD1. J lost 5 bases, V lost 1 base, and 4 bases had no gene match. CDR1 is MNHNS, CDR2 SASEGT, per germline. This CDR3 has 14 residues. The chain's CDR3 is CASSEVGGQYGYTF. CDR3 bases: TGTGCCAGCAGTGAAGTAGGGGGACAGTATGGCTACACCTTC.

This clone was observed once. The chain links TRBV6-5 to TRBJ1-1; D not certain. There are 14 residues in the CDR3. Between the trimmed V and J ends, which lost 6 bases and 2 bases, there was a span of 13 bases. CDR1 is MNHEY and CDR2 is SVGAGI in the germline V gene. The CDR3 is CASRIRHYNTEAFF. The CDR3 DNA reads as TGTGCCAGCAGAATCAGGCACTATAACACTGAAGCTTTCTTT.

J is TRBJ2-1 and V is TRBV29-1; D is perhaps TRBD1 or TRBD2 (5 bases each). V lost 3 bases and J 3 bases, leaving 33 bases between the germline ends. The germline V gene encodes CDR1 SQVTM and CDR2 ANQGSEA. This CDR3 spans 21 amino acids. The CDR3 loop is CSVEPLSVLERYGDGYNEQFF. The CDR3 DNA is TGCAGCGTTGAGCCGCTCTCTGTACTAGAACGCTACGGGGACGGCTACAATGAGCAGTTCTTC.

The V call is TRBV18, the J call TRBJ1-1, with D uncertain. In germline, CDR1 is KGHSH, CDR2 LQKENI. The V end lost 0 bases, the J end lost 1 base, and 6 bases lay between the germline ends. The length of the CDR3 is 14 residues. The CDR3 bases are TGTGCCAGCTCACCACCGGAAAGGAACACTGAAGCTTTCTTT. Protein sequence: CASSPPERNTEAFF.

The chain joins TRBV13 to TRBJ2-1; 7 nucleotides match TRBD2. CDR1 is PRHDT and CDR2 is FYEKMQ in the germline V gene (reference sequence). The CDR3 totals 15 residues. V was clipped by 0 bases and J by 10 bases; unmatched bases: 9. CDR3 sequence (DNA): TGTGCCAGCAGCTTAGGTGGCGGGAGAGGCGGGGAGCAGTTCTTC. Translation gives CASSLGGGRGGEQFF.

V gene TRBV25-1 combines with J gene TRBJ2-4; TRBD2 aligns across 7 bases. J gave up 9 bases and V 3 bases, and 5 bases lay outside the gene matches. The CDR3 is made up of 13 amino acids. Per the germline V gene, CDR1 is MGHDK and CDR2 is SYGVNS. The CDR3 DNA reads as TGTGCCAGCAGTGAGGGACTACTCGGCATTCAGTACTTC. Amino acid sequence: CASSEGLLGIQYF.

The rearrangement joins TRBV28 to TRBJ1-1, with no clear D. There are 13 residues in the CDR3. Germline CDR1 reads MDHEN; CDR2 reads SYDVKM. Between the trimmed V and J ends, which lost 5 bases and 8 bases, there was a span of 15 bases. CDR3: CASSQGQLPEAFF. As DNA, the CDR3 is TGTGCCAGCAGTCAAGGCCAGTTACCCGAAGCTTTCTTT.

Notes on this clone: The same CDR3 can be traced to other DNA sequences in this sample. The V call is TRBV7-2, the J call TRBJ1-2, with D maybe TRBD1 (6 bases). Deletions cut 3 bases from V and 4 bases from J, with 9 bases between. The germline V gene has CDR1 SGHTA and CDR2 FQGNSA. This CDR3 is built from 13 residues. The CDR3: CASSLGGLYGYTF. CDR3 DNA sequence: TGTGCCAGCAGCTTGGGGGGCCTCTATGGCTACACCTTC.

This clone was detected only a few times. Other DNA sequences in this sample translate to the same CDR3. The genes are TRBV29-1 and TRBJ1-2, with D hard to call. Trimming took 0 bases from V and 8 from J, leaving 4 bases between them. The germline V gene has CDR1 SQVTM and CDR2 ANQGSEA. This CDR3 contains 10 residues. This chain's CDR3 is CSVEEGGYTF. CDR3 coding DNA: TGCAGCGTTGAAGAGGGAGGCTACACCTTC.